This entry lists 28 T cell receptor beta chains sequenced from one sample in a study of T-cell memory formation after mild COVID-19. TCRdb fed the 5' RACE reads into MiXCR, producing one record per CDR3 protein. The sample has roughly 450,000 distinct CDR3 sequences, 18% seen once. The specimen was PBMCs or a T cell subset sorted from them (not recorded which). These TCRs come from an adult woman who had mild COVID-19 (a few samples of this study predate the infection). Cell type and time point are not known.

V gene TRBV10-3 combines with J gene TRBJ1-1; no clear D. V lost 4 bases to trimming and J lost 7 bases, with 10 bases between them. CDR1 is ENHRY, CDR2 SYGVKD, per germline. There are 12 residues in the CDR3. CDR3 amino acids: CAISAPASEAFF. The CDR3 DNA sequence: TGTGCCATCAGTGCCCCGGCCAGTGAAGCTTTCTTT.

There are a few counts of this clonotype. This rearrangement joins TRBV7-2 to TRBJ2-7; no firm D call. The V end lost 5 bases, the J end lost 5 bases, and 13 bases lay between the germline ends. Germline CDR1 SGHTA, CDR2 FQGNSA. This CDR3 comprises 13 residues. The CDR3 spells CASSLGPDDEQYF. DNA for the CDR3: TGTGCCAGCAGCCTAGGGCCCGATGACGAGCAGTACTTC. Full variable domain (remainder filled in from reference TRBV7-2 and TRBJ2-7): GAGVSQSPSNKVTEKGKDVELRCDPISGHTALYWYRQSLGQGLEFLIYFQGNSAPDKSGLPSDRFSAERTGGSVSTLTIQRTQQEDSAVYLCASSLGPDDEQYFGPGTRLTVT.

The CDR3 nucleotides read TGTGCCAGCAGCTCCGAGCCCTCTCCGCGCTATGGCTACACCTTC. It is translated as CASSSEPSPRYGYTF. The chain couples TRBV11-2 to TRBJ1-2; D unresolved. With 4 bases removed from V and 4 bases from J, the gap between germline ends came to 16 bases. CDR1 is SGHAT, CDR2 FQNNGV, per germline. This CDR3 has 15 amino acids.

This clonotype was counted a few times. V and J are TRBV27 and TRBJ2-7; 9 nucleotides line up with TRBD1. V shed 8 bases, J shed 2 bases, and the junction held 7 bases outside the gene matches. Germline assignment: CDR1 MNHEY and CDR2 SMNVEV (reference sequence). The CDR3 loop spans 14 amino acids. The CDR3 region has the DNA TGTGCCAGCGGATGGACAGGGGAAGCCTACGAGCAGTACTTC. Its protein is CASGWTGEAYEQYF.

Ten or more counts support this clonotype. The rearrangement links TRBV5-1 to TRBJ2-3; 12 bases fit TRBD2. Trimming took 3 bases from V and 0 from J; bases not matched to a gene: 5. The CDR3 spans 17 residues. Per the germline V gene, CDR1 is SGHRS and CDR2 is YFSETQ. The CDR3 here is CASSSGTSGPSTDTQYF. The CDR3 region has the DNA TGCGCCAGCAGCTCTGGGACTAGCGGGCCTAGCACAGATACGCAGTATTTT.

DNA for the CDR3: TGTGCCAGCAGTCGGACAGCGAGCACTGAAGCTTTCTTT. Amino acid sequence: CASSRTASTEAFF. The chain links TRBV27 to TRBJ1-1; D may be TRBD1 (6 bases). Germline CDR1 MNHEY, CDR2 SMNVEV (reference sequence). Trimming took 5 bases from V and 4 from J, leaving 11 bases between them. The CDR3 contains 13 residues.

This clonotype was seen a few times. The chain has TRBV12-3 or TRBV12-4 and TRBJ2-2; D call uncertain. V dropped 8 bases and J dropped 0 bases, with 7 bases sitting between them. The CDR3 is 13 residues long. CDR3 sequence: CASGRPNTGELFF. Here the CDR3 DNA reads TGTGCCAGCGGCAGACCGAACACCGGGGAGCTGTTTTTT.

This clonotype was counted many times. The chain uses TRBV7-6 and TRBJ2-2, with 7 bases identical to TRBD1. Germline loops: CDR1 SGHVS, CDR2 FNYEAQ. V lost 0 bases and J lost 2; bases outside the gene matches: 6. CDR3 size: 17 residues. CDR3 coding DNA: TGTGCCAGCAGCTTAGCAGGGGGCACGATAAACACCGGGGAGCTGTTTTTT. Its translation: CASSLAGGTINTGELFF.

This chain uses TRBV3-1 with TRBJ1-1; TRBD1 is a possible D gene (6 bases). This CDR3 is 15 amino acids long. Between the trimmed V and J ends, which lost 5 bases and 0 bases, there was a span of 13 bases. CDR1 LGHDT and CDR2 YNNKEL come from the germline V gene (reference sequence). The CDR3 DNA reads as TGTGCCAGCAGCGTACGGACAGCCATGAACACTGAAGCTTTCTTT. Translating gives CASSVRTAMNTEAFF. Using reference TRBV3-1 and TRBJ1-1 for the parts outside the CDR3, the full variable domain is DTAVSQTPKYLVTQMGNDKSIKCEQNLGHDTMYWYKQDSKKFLKIMFSYNNKELIINETVPNRFSPKSPDKAHLNLHINSLELGDSAVYFCASSVRTAMNTEAFFGQGTRLTVV.

This clonotype was detected only a few times. The V gene is TRBV5-1, the J gene TRBJ2-7; 9 bases agree with TRBD1. CDR3 length: 16 amino acids. Germline V CDR1 and CDR2: SGHRS, YFSETQ. Trimming at V came to 5 bases and at J to 5 bases, leaving 14 bases not matched to a gene. Here the CDR3 reads CASSIGPRDRVHEQYF. CDR3 sequence (DNA): TGCGCCAGCAGTATTGGACCCCGGGACAGGGTCCACGAGCAGTACTTC.

This clonotype has at least ten counts. This chain uses TRBV7-3 with TRBJ2-3; the D is unclear. The CDR3 contains 13 residues. Germline V CDR1 and CDR2: SGHTA, FQGTGA. Trimming removed 5 bases at V and 0 bases at J, with 6 bases between. CDR3 bases: TGTGCCAGCAGCCTGTCTAGCACAGATACGCAGTATTTT. It is translated as CASSLSSTDTQYF.

The chain has TRBV5-6 and TRBJ2-3; TRBD1 agrees at 9 bases. J lost 2 bases, V lost 3 bases, and 10 bases had no gene match. The CDR3 spans 17 residues. Per the germline V gene, CDR1 is SGHDT and CDR2 is YYEEEE. The chain's CDR3 is CASSSGDRVFPTDTQYF. CDR3 nucleotides: TGTGCCAGCAGCTCGGGGGACAGGGTTTTTCCCACAGATACGCAGTATTTT.

This clonotype was detected only a few times. The gene calls are TRBV4-2 and TRBJ1-2; D call uncertain. The V end lost 8 bases, the J end lost 1 base, and 29 bases lay between the germline ends. Germline V gene sequence: CDR1 LGHNA, CDR2 YNFKEQ. The length of the CDR3 is 19 residues. CDR3 amino acids: CASRPFGSTPKRDNYGYTF. In DNA form, the CDR3 reads TGTGCCAGCCGTCCGTTTGGGTCCACCCCTAAAAGGGATAACTATGGCTACACCTTC.

V is TRBV30 and J is TRBJ2-7; TRBD1 aligns across 8 bases. The trim removed 3 bases at V and 2 bases at J, leaving 6 bases unmatched. Germline V CDR1 and CDR2: GTSNPN, SVGIG (reference sequence). The CDR3 sequence is 14 residues long. The CDR3: CAWSHGQGPYEQYF. For the CDR3, the DNA is TGTGCCTGGAGCCATGGACAGGGCCCCTACGAGCAGTACTTC.

Only a few counts were recorded for this clonotype. This chain joins TRBV6-2 or TRBV6-3 and TRBJ2-1; D uncertain. This CDR3 comprises 13 residues. V lost 2 bases and J 8 bases, leaving 10 bases between the germline ends. CDR1 and CDR2 from the germline V gene are MNHEY and SVGEGT. CDR3 sequence (DNA): TGTGCCAGCAGTTACACCTACGAGGATGAGCAGTTCTTC. Translating gives CASSYTYEDEQFF.

This clonotype occurred many times. The rearrangement links TRBV29-1 to TRBJ2-3; 8 bases match TRBD1. V was clipped by 7 bases and J by 3 bases; unmatched bases: 6. The CDR3 extends over 13 amino acids. From germline, CDR1 is SQVTM and CDR2 ANQGSEA. CDR3: CSGAQGATDTQYF. In DNA, the CDR3 is TGCAGCGGCGCTCAGGGGGCAACAGATACGCAGTATTTT.

There are many counts of this clonotype. The V gene is TRBV3-1, the J gene TRBJ2-1; D gene ambiguous. Germline V lookup: CDR1 LGHDT, CDR2 YNNKEL (reference sequence). This CDR3 has 13 amino acids. With 0 bases removed from V and 6 bases from J, the gap between germline ends came to 6 bases. The CDR3 is CASSQDLVNEQFF. Written as DNA, the CDR3 is TGTGCCAGCAGCCAAGATCTGGTCAATGAGCAGTTCTTC.

The CDR3 DNA follows: TGTGCCAGCAGTTCCAGTGGGACTAGCCAAGAGACCCAGTACTTC. Residues: CASSSSGTSQETQYF. The chain recombines TRBV7-3 with TRBJ2-7, with 8 bases matching TRBD2. TRBJ2-5 matches the DNA end more closely, so the J call is doubtful. The CDR3 is made up of 15 amino acids. The germline V gene encodes CDR1 SGHTA and CDR2 FQGTGA.

This chain links TRBV25-1 with TRBJ1-1; weak D call: TRBD1 (6 bases). V lost 7 bases to trimming and J lost 5 bases, with 14 bases between them. This CDR3 has 13 amino acids. CDR1 is MGHDK, CDR2 SYGVNS, per germline. CDR3 protein: CASTTRRGTEAFF. CDR3 DNA: TGTGCCAGCACCACCCGGAGGGGGACTGAAGCTTTCTTT.

The V gene is TRBV12-5, the J gene TRBJ2-7, with D perhaps matching TRBD1 (6 bases). Trimming removed 6 bases at V and 4 bases at J, with 13 bases between. Germline CDR1 is LGHNT and CDR2 is FRNRAP. This CDR3 contains 13 residues. As DNA, the CDR3 is TGTGCTAGTGGACCCCAGGGGAGTTACGAGCAGTACTTC. Amino acids: CASGPQGSYEQYF.

Many counts were recorded for this clonotype. The CDR3 coding sequence is TGTGCCACCAGCAGAGATAAGTTTCTCGACGAGCAGTACTTC. Residues: CATSRDKFLDEQYF. The V gene is TRBV15, the J gene TRBJ2-7; no definite D call. Trimming removed 0 bases from V and 5 bases from J, with 11 bases in between. The CDR3 covers 14 residues. Germline V gives CDR1 LNHNV, CDR2 YYDKDF (reference sequence).

This clonotype was detected ten times or more. This rearrangement joins TRBV19 to TRBJ2-3; D is unclear. From germline, CDR1 is LNHDA and CDR2 SQIVND (reference sequence). Trimming stripped 5 bases from V and 4 bases from J, with 10 bases between. The CDR3 covers 13 residues. The CDR3 DNA follows: TGTGCCAGTAGTGTGGGTCTGGCAGATACGCAGTATTTT. This codes for CASSVGLADTQYF.

V gene TRBV2 combines with J gene TRBJ1-1; 7 bases are shared with TRBD1. Losses at the gene ends were 8 bases for V and 8 bases for J; bases not matched to a gene: 8. The CDR3 has 12 amino acids. Per the germline V gene, CDR1 is SNHLY and CDR2 is FYNNEI. This chain's CDR3 is CASGGGFSEAFF. For the CDR3, the DNA is TGTGCCAGCGGAGGGGGCTTCTCCGAAGCTTTCTTT.

This sequence joins TRBV12-3 or TRBV12-4 and TRBJ1-2, with D uncertain. This CDR3 comprises 15 residues. The V end was cut by 6 bases, the J end by 2 bases, with 16 bases between. CDR3 loop: CASRPFGVGNYGYTF. CDR3 sequence (DNA): TGTGCCAGCAGACCCTTTGGGGTGGGGAACTATGGCTACACCTTC.

The gene calls are TRBV5-1 and TRBJ2-7; 9 bases are shared with TRBD1. CDR3 length equals 14 residues. Per the germline V gene, CDR1 is SGHRS and CDR2 is YFSETQ. V lost 3 bases and J lost 4; bases outside the gene matches: 5. CDR3 sequence reads: CASSSGTGKYEQYF. In nucleotides, the CDR3 is TGCGCCAGCAGCTCCGGGACAGGGAAATACGAGCAGTACTTC.

In its sample, this clonotype was seen many times. This rearrangement joins TRBV3-1 to TRBJ2-4, with D unclear. The CDR3 runs 16 residues. From germline, CDR1 is LGHDT and CDR2 YNNKEL (reference sequence). V lost 4 bases, J lost 0 bases, and 13 bases lay in between. CDR3 protein: CASSRGGGGAKNIQYF. The CDR3 DNA follows: TGTGCCAGCAGCCGAGGTGGTGGCGGAGCCAAAAACATTCAGTACTTC. Filled out from reference TRBV3-1 and TRBJ2-4, the complete variable domain reads DTAVSQTPKYLVTQMGNDKSIKCEQNLGHDTMYWYKQDSKKFLKIMFSYNNKELIINETVPNRFSPKSPDKAHLNLHINSLELGDSAVYFCASSRGGGGAKNIQYFGAGTRLSVL.

The chain recombines TRBV7-2 with TRBJ1-1; D ambiguous. CDR1 and CDR2 (germline): SGHTA, FQGNSA. V was pared by 11 bases and J by 1 base, with 11 bases between. The CDR3 runs to 12 residues. CDR3 amino acids: CAGSHSNTEAFF. CDR3 nucleotide sequence: TGTGCCGGCTCCCATTCGAACACTGAAGCTTTCTTT.

The rearrangement links TRBV5-1 to TRBJ2-6, with D unclear. CDR1 and CDR2 from the germline V gene are SGHRS and YFSETQ. CDR3 length: 14 residues. The V gene lost 4 bases and the J gene lost 3 bases, with 8 bases spanning the gap. CDR3 region: CASSPRVGANVLTF. As DNA, the CDR3 is TGCGCCAGCAGCCCCCGGGTTGGGGCCAACGTCCTGACTTTC.